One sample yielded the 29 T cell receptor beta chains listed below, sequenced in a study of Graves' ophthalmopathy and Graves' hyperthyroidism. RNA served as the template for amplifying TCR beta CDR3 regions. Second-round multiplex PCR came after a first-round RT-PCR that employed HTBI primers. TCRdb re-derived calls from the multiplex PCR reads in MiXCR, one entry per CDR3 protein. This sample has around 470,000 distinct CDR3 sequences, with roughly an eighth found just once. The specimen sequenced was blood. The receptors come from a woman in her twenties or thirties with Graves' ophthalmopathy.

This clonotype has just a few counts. CDR3 nucleotide sequence: TGTGCCCGTGGACAGGACTACTATGGCTACACCTTC. This codes for CARGQDYYGYTF. This chain links TRBV30 with TRBJ1-2; TRBD1 aligns across 7 bases. The length of the CDR3 is 12 residues. V dropped 8 bases and J dropped 3; count of bases not matched to a gene: 6. Looked up from germline, CDR1 is GTSNPN and CDR2 is SVGIG (reference sequence).

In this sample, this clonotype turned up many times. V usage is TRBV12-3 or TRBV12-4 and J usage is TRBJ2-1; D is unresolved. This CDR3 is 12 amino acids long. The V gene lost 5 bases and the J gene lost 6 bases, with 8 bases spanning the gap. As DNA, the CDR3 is TGTGCCAGCAGTCCTTCGACCAATGAGCAGTTCTTC. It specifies CASSPSTNEQFF.

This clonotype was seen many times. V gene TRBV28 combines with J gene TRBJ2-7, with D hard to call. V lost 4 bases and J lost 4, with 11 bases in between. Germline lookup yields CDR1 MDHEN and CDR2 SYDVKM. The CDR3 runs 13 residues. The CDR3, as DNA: TGTGCCAGCAGTTACGGGCCGACGTACGAGCAGTACTTC. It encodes CASSYGPTYEQYF.

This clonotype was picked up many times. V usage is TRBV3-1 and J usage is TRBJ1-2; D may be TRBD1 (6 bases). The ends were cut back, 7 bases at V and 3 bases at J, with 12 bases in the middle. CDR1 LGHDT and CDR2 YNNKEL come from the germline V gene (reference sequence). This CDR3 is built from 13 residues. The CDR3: CASTQRGHYGYTF. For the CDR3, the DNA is TGTGCCAGCACCCAGCGGGGGCACTATGGCTACACCTTC. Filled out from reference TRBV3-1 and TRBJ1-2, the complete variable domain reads DTAVSQTPKYLVTQMGNDKSIKCEQNLGHDTMYWYKQDSKKFLKIMFSYNNKELIINETVPNRFSPKSPDKAHLNLHINSLELGDSAVYFCASTQRGHYGYTFGSGTRLTVV.

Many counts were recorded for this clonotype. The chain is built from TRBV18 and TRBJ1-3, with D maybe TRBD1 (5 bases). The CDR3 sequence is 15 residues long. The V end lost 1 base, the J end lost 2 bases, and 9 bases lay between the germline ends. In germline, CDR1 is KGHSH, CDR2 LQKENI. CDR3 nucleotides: TGTGCCAGCTCACCACAACGGGGACCTGGAAACACCATATATTTT. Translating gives CASSPQRGPGNTIYF.

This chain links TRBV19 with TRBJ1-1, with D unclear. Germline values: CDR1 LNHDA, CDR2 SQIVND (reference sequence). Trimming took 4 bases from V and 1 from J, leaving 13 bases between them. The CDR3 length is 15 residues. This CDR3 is CASSRVPGENTEAFF. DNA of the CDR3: TGTGCCAGTAGTAGGGTACCCGGCGAGAACACTGAAGCTTTCTTT.

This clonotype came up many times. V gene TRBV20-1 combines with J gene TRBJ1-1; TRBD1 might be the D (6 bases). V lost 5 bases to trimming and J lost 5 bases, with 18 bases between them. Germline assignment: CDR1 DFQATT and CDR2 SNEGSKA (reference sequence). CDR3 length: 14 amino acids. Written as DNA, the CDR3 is TGCAGTGCTTGGGGGGAAGGAGGGGGTACTGAAGCTTTCTTT. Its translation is CSAWGEGGGTEAFF.

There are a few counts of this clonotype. CDR3 in DNA: TGTGCCAGCAGCCAATTTTCCAATCAGCCCCAGCATTTT. Protein product: CASSQFSNQPQHF. V and J are TRBV3-1 and TRBJ1-5; D not resolved. This CDR3 contains 13 residues. Trimming took off 2 bases at V and 3 bases at J, with 5 bases between the two ends. Germline CDR1 is LGHDT and CDR2 is YNNKEL (reference sequence).

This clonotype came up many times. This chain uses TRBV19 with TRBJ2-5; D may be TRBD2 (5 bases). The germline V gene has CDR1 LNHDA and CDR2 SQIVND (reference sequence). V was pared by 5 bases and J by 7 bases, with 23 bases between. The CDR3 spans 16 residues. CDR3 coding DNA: TGTGCCAGTAGTCCAAGTCTCGGGAACCCCCTTGGGACCCAGTACTTC. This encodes CASSPSLGNPLGTQYF.

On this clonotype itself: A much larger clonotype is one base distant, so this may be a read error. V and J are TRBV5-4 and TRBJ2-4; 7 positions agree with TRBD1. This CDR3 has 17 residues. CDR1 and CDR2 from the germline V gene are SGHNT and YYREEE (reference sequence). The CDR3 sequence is CASSLMRGRMAKYIQYF. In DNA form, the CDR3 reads TGTGCCAGCAGCTTGATGAGGGGGCGGATGGCCAAATACATTCAGTACTTC.

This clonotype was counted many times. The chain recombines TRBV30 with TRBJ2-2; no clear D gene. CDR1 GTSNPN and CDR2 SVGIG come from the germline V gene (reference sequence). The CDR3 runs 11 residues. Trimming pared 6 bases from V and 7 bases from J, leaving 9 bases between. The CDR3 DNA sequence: TGTGCCTGTGCGTGGATCGGGGAGCTGTTTTTT. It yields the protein CACAWIGELFF.

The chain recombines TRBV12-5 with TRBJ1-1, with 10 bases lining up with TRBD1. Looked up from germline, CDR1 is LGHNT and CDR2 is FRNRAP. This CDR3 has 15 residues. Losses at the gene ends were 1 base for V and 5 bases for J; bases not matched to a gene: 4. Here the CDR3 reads CASGLARDRGTEAFF. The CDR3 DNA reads TGTGCTAGTGGTTTGGCCCGGGACAGGGGAACTGAAGCTTTCTTT. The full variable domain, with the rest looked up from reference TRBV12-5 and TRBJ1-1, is DARVTQTPRHKVTEMGQEVTMRCQPILGHNTVFWYRQTMMQGLELLAYFRNRAPLDDSGMPKDRFSAEMPDATLATLKIQPSEPRDSAVYFCASGLARDRGTEAFFGQGTRLTVV.

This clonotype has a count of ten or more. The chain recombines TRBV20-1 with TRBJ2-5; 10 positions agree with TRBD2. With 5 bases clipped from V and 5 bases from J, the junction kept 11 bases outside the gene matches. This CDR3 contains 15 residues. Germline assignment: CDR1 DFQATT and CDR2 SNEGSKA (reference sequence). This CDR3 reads CSAPNLAGVGETQYF. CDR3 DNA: TGCAGTGCTCCGAATCTAGCGGGGGTGGGGGAGACCCAGTACTTC.

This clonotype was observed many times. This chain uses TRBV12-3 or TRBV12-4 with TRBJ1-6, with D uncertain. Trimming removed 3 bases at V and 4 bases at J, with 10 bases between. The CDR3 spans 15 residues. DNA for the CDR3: TGTGCCAGCAGTTTGGCGCGGGAGTATAATTCACCCCTCCACTTT. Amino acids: CASSLAREYNSPLHF.

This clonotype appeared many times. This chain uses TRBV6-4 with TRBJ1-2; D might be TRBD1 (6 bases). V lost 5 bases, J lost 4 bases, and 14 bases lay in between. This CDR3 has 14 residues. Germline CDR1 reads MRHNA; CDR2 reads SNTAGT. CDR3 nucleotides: TGTGCCAGCAGTCCAGGGGCGAGCGGCTATGGCTACACCTTC. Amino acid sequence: CASSPGASGYGYTF.

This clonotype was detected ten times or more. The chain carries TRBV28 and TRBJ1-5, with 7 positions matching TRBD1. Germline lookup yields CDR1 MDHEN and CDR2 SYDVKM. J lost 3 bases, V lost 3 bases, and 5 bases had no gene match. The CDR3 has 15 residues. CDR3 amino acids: CASSFPGGLNQPQHF. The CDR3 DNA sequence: TGTGCCAGCAGTTTTCCAGGGGGACTCAATCAGCCCCAGCATTTT.

CDR3 in DNA: TGTGCCAGCCGTCTAGCGGGAGGATCCCAAGAGACCCAGTACTTC. It encodes CASRLAGGSQETQYF. This chain links TRBV6-1 with TRBJ2-5; the match to TRBD2 covers 11 bases. The germline CDR1 and CDR2 sequences are MNHNS and SASEGT. The CDR3 contains 15 residues. Trimming took 8 bases from V and 1 from J; bases not matched to a gene: 6.

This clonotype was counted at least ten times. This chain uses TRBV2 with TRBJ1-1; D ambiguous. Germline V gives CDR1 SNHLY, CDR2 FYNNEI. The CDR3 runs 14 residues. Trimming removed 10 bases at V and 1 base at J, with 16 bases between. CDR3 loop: CATSWTGPNTEAFF. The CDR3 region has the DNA TGTGCCACCTCCTGGACTGGACCGAACACTGAAGCTTTCTTT.

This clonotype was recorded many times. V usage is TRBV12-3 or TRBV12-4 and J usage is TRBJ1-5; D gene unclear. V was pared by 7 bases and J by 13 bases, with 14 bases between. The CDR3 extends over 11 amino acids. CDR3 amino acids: CASTVAGPQHF. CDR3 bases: TGTGCCAGCACCGTGGCTGGACCTCAGCATTTT.

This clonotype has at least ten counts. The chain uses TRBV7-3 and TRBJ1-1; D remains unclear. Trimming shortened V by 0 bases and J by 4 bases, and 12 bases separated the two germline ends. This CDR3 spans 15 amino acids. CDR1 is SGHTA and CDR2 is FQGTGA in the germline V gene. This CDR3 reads CASSLTREAGTEAFF. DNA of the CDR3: TGTGCCAGCAGCTTAACGAGGGAAGCAGGCACTGAAGCTTTCTTT.

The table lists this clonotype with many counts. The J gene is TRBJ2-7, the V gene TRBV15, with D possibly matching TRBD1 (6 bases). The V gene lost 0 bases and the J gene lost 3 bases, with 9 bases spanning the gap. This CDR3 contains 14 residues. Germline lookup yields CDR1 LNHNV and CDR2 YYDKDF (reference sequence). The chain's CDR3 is CATSRDRGGYEQYF. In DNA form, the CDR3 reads TGTGCCACCAGCAGAGATCGAGGGGGCTACGAGCAGTACTTC.

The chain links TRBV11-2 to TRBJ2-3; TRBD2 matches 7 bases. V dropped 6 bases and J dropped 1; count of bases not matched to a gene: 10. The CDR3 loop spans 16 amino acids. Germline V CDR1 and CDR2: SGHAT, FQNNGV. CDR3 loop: CASSFFLGGGTDTQYF. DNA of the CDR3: TGTGCCAGCAGTTTTTTTCTGGGAGGGGGCACAGATACGCAGTATTTT.

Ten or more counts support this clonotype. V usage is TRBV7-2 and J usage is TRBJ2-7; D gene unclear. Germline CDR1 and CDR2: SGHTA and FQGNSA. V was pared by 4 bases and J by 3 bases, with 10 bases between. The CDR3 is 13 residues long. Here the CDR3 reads CASSSSALYEQYF. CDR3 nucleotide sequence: TGTGCCAGCAGCTCCTCTGCCCTCTACGAGCAGTACTTC.

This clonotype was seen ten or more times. The CDR3 nucleotides read TGTGCCATCAGGGAGGCAAGCCAAGAGACCCAGTACTTC. Translating it yields CAIREASQETQYF. The chain joins TRBV10-3 to TRBJ2-5, with TRBD2 as a possible D gene (5 bases). Germline V lookup: CDR1 ENHRY, CDR2 SYGVKD. The V end was cut by 6 bases, the J end by 1 base, with 9 bases between. The CDR3 contains 13 residues.

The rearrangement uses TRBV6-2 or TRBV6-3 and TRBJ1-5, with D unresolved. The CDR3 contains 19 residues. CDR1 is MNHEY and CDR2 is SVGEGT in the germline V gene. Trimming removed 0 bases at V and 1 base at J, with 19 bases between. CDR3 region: CASSYSPANGYLSNQPQHF. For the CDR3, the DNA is TGTGCCAGCAGTTACTCCCCGGCCAATGGCTATTTGAGCAATCAGCCCCAGCATTTT.

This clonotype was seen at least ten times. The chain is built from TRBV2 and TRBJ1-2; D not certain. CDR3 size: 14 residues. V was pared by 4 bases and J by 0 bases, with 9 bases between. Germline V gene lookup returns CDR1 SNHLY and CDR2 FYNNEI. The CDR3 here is CASSGLGANYGYTF. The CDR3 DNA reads TGTGCCAGCAGTGGACTTGGAGCTAACTATGGCTACACCTTC.

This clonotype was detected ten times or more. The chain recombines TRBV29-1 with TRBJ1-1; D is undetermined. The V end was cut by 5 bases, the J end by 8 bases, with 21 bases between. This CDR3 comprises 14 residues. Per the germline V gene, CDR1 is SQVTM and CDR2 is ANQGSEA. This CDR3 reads CSVLPDGRGLEAFF. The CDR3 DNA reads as TGCAGCGTTCTTCCGGACGGGAGAGGATTAGAAGCTTTCTTT.

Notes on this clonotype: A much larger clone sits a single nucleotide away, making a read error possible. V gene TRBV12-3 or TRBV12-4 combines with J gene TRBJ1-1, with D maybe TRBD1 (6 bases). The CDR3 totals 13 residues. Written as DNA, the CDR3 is TGTGCCAGCAGTTTGAGGAGGGGGACTGAAGCTTGCTTT. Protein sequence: CASSLRRGTEACF.

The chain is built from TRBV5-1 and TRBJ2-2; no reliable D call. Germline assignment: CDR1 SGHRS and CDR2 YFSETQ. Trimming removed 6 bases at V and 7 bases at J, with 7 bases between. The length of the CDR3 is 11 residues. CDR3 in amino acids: CASMTGGELFF. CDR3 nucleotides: TGCGCCAGCATGACCGGCGGGGAGCTGTTTTTT.